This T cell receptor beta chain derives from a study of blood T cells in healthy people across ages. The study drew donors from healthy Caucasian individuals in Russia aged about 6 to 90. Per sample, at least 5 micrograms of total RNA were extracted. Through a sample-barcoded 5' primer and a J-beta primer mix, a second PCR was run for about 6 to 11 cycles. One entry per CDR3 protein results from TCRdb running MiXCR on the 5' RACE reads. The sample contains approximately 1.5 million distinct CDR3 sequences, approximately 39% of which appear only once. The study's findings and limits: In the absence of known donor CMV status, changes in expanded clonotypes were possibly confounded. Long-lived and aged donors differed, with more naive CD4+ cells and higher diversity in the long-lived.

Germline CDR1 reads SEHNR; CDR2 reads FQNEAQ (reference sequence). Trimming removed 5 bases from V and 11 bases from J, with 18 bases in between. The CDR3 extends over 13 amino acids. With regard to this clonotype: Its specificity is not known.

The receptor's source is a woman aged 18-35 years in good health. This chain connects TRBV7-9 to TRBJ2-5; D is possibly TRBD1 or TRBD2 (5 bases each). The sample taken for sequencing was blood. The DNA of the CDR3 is TGTGCCAGCAGCCTAATGGGACGCGATGAGCAGTACTTC. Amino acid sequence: CASSLMGRDEQYF.